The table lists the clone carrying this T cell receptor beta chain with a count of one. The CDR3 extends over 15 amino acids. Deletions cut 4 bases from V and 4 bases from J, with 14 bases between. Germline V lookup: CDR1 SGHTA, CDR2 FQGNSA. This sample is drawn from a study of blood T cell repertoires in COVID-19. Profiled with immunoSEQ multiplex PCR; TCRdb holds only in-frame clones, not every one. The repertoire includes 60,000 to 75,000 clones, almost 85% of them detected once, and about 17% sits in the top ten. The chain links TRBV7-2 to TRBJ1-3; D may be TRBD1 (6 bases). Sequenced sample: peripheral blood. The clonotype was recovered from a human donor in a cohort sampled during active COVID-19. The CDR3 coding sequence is TGTGCCAGCAGCTCAAACAGGGTTTCGGGAAACACCATATATTTT. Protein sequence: CASSSNRVSGNTIYF. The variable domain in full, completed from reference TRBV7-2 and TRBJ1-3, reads GAGVSQSPSNKVTEKGKDVELRCDPISGHTALYWYRQSLGQGLEFLIYFQGNSAPDKSGLPSDRFSAERTGGSVSTLTIQRTQQEDSAVYLCASSSNRVSGNTIYFGEGSWLTVV.